This TCR beta chain was sequenced in a study of post-analysis software for immune sequencing data. Study as a whole: In terms of disease course, relapsing-remitting, secondary progressive and progressive-relapsing multiple sclerosis were included. Study-level points and caveats: Under F measure analysis, samples from one preparation batch co-clustered strongly. Controls showed significantly higher normalized Chao1 diversity than did multiple sclerosis patients. Comparison of patients with controls showed about 5 TRBV segments more frequent in patients, TRBV5-6, TRBV5-1 and TRBV20-1 among them.

Carried by the TCR beta cDNA libraries were unique molecular identifiers. Approximately 550,000 cDNA molecules came from around 1 to 10 million T cells. Each CDR3 protein gets one entry after TCRdb re-called the PCR reads with MiXCR. The data hold 750,000 to 900,000 distinct CDR3 sequences, with approximately 44% observed a single time. The CDR3 runs 18 residues. The germline V gene has CDR1 SGHTA and CDR2 FQGTGA. With 5 bases removed from V and 0 bases from J, the gap between germline ends came to 17 bases. In this sample, this clonotype turned up a few times. Its target is unknown. The J gene is TRBJ2-6, the V gene TRBV7-3; perhaps TRBD1 as D (7 bases). The receptor was isolated from a girl aged 10 to 17 with multiple sclerosis. Sequencing was carried out using blood. The CDR3 region is CASSPQGGSYSGANVLTF. CDR3 nucleotide sequence: TGTGCCAGCAGCCCCCAGGGGGGATCGTACTCTGGGGCCAACGTCCTGACTTTC. Complete variable domain (other parts from reference TRBV7-3 and TRBJ2-6): GAGVSQTPSNKVTEKGKYVELRCDPISGHTALYWYRQSLGQGPEFLIYFQGTGAADDSGLPNDRFFAVRPEGSVSTLKIQRTERGDSAVYLCASSPQGGSYSGANVLTFGAGSRLTVL.